These T cell receptor beta chains were read from a single sample in a study of cytomegalovirus exposure and HLA in healthy donors. TCRdb keeps only in-frame clones here, not all; method: immunoSEQ multiplex PCR. The profile shows around 140,000 clones, about 80% of them singletons. Input material: PBMCs. These receptors were taken from a man aged 25-45 years in good health and CMV-seropositive. Both conserved end residues are part of each CDR3. The D gene is left open where the match is weak. Clone size is shown for a subset of rows, as once, few, many or a class of expanded clone.

j_call v_call d_call clone_size cdr3_nt cdr3_aa
TRBJ2-2 TRBV9 - few TGTGCCAGCAGCCTAGGTGCGGTAACCGGGGAGCTGTTTTTT CASSLGAVTGELFF
TRBJ1-1 TRBV7-9 - - TGTGCCAGCAGTCACGCGACAGGTGCGAACACTGAAGCTTTCTTT CASSHATGANTEAFF
TRBJ1-6 TRBV5-1 - - TGCGCCAGCAGCTCAGGGACTGATAGAGTCTCACCCCTCCACTTT CASSSGTDRVSPLHF
TRBJ2-3 TRBV29-1 TRBD2 - TGCAGCGTTGAAGATCCGCGGGAGTCGGGCACAGATACGCAGTATTTT CSVEDPRESGTDTQYF
TRBJ1-5 TRBV28 TRBD1 - TGTGCCAGCAGTGTTGCCCTATCGGACAGGGGGGGATCCCAGCATTTT CASSVALSDRGGSQHF
TRBJ1-3 TRBV28 TRBD1 once TGTGCCAGCAGCGAGGCGACAGGGGCTGGAAACACCATATATTTT CASSEATGAGNTIYF
TRBJ2-2 TRBV29-1 - once TGCAGCGTTGGGGTTAGCGGAGATTCGTCCCCCGGGGAGCTGTTTTTT CSVGVSGDSSPGELFF
TRBJ2-7 TRBV7-8 TRBD1 - TGTGCCAGCAGCCCCCCAGGGACAGGGGGCGACGAGCAGTACTTC CASSPPGTGGDEQYF
TRBJ1-5 TRBV9 - - TGTGCCAGCAGCGTACGACAAGCGGGACACCGTTGCAATCAGCCCCAGCATTTT CASSVRQAGHRCNQPQHF
TRBJ1-6 TRBV10-3 - - TGTGCCATCAGTGACGGGGGACATAATTCACCCCTCCACTTT CAISDGGHNSPLHF